These T cell receptor beta chains were read from a single sample in a study of draining lymph node invasion in breast cancer. TCRdb itself ran the bulk RNA-seq reads through MiXCR, one entry per CDR3 protein. Among over 3,500 distinct CDR3 sequences listed, roughly four fifths were seen once. Sequences were obtained from sorted memory CD4+ effector T cells from a lymph node. These receptors were taken from a female donor with luminal breast cancer. CDR3s include the opening cysteine and the closing phenylalanine or tryptophan. Fields, in order: J gene, D gene, V gene, clone size, CDR3 protein, CDR3 DNA. D genes are given only for firm matches. Expanded clones are given a class, and other clones once, few, many or no size at all.

TRBJ2-2,.,TRBV2,.,CASSRYASTGELFF,TGTGCCAGCTCTCGCTACGCGAGCACCGGGGAGCTGTTTTTT
TRBJ1-1,.,TRBV16,.,CASSPNPGLRRTEAFF,TGTGCCAGCAGCCCCAATCCGGGACTGCGGAGAACTGAAGCTTTCTTT
TRBJ2-7,.,TRBV7-2,.,CASSLEVMDEQYF,TGTGCCAGCAGCTTGGAGGTTATGGACGAGCAGTACTTC
TRBJ2-7,.,TRBV12-3/TRBV12-4,.,CASSLGPSSYEQYF,TGTGCCAGCAGCCTGGGGCCGAGCTCCTACGAGCAGTACTTC
TRBJ2-7,.,TRBV20-1,.,CSATDKTYEQYF,TGCAGTGCTACCGACAAGACCTACGAGCAGTACTTC
TRBJ2-1,.,TRBV24-1,.,CATSDPQGSSYNEQFF,TGTGCCACCAGTGATCCTCAGGGGAGCTCCTACAATGAGCAGTTCTTC
TRBJ2-5,.,TRBV7-2,.,CASSLESGPGRTQYF,TGTGCCAGCAGCTTAGAATCAGGGCCTGGGAGGACCCAGTACTTC
TRBJ2-7,.,TRBV5-6,.,CASSPGRVSYEQYF,TGTGCCAGCAGCCCCGGACGGGTTTCCTACGAGCAGTACTTC
TRBJ2-7,.,TRBV5-1,.,CASSLTPGSPYEQYF,TGCGCCAGCAGCTTGACGCCGGGCTCCCCCTACGAGCAGTACTTC
TRBJ2-5,.,TRBV7-6,.,CASSFGAETQYF,TGTGCCAGCAGCTTCGGGGCTGAGACCCAGTACTTC
TRBJ2-1,.,TRBV28,.,CASSSGAYNEKFF,TGTGCCAGCAGTTCGGGAGCCTACAATGAGAAGTTCTTC
TRBJ2-3,.,TRBV28,.,CASTPGGNAADTQYF,TGTGCCAGCACCCCAGGGGGGAATGCAGCAGATACGCAGTATTTT
TRBJ1-2,.,TRBV7-2,.,CASSLAEGHGGTF,TGTGCCAGCAGCTTAGCGGAGGGGCATGGTGGGACCTTC
TRBJ2-5,.,TRBV20-1,.,CSAGSRAVGDQYF,TGCAGTGCTGGTTCAAGGGCGGTAGGGGACCAGTACTTC
TRBJ1-5,TRBD1,TRBV27,.,CASSFSVTGNQPQHF,TGTGCCAGCAGCTTTTCTGTGACAGGGAATCAGCCCCAGCATTTT
TRBJ2-1,.,TRBV7-2,.,CASSLDRSYNEQFF,TGTGCCAGCAGCTTAGACCGCAGCTACAATGAGCAGTTCTTC
TRBJ2-1,.,TRBV12-3/TRBV12-4,.,CASSLGAGTSSYNEQFF,TGTGCCAGCAGTTTAGGGGCAGGGACAAGCTCCTACAATGAGCAGTTCTTC
TRBJ2-3,.,TRBV20-1,.,CSAPEGRGAGWRDTQYF,TGCAGTGCTCCTGAGGGAAGGGGCGCGGGGTGGAGAGATACGCAGTATTTT
TRBJ2-1,TRBD2,TRBV7-9,.,CASSSRTSVPNEQFF,TGTGCCAGCAGCTCGAGGACTAGCGTACCGAATGAGCAGTTCTTC
TRBJ2-7,TRBD2,TRBV7-2,.,CASSPRPGLADHEQYF,TGTGCCAGCAGCCCCCGTCCGGGACTAGCGGACCACGAGCAGTACTTC
TRBJ2-1,TRBD2,TRBV5-4,.,CASSSVTRREEQFF,TGTGCCAGCAGCTCCGTTACAAGGCGGGAGGAGCAGTTCTTC
TRBJ2-5,.,TRBV9,.,CASSRGRSETQYF,TGTGCCAGCAGCCGGGGGCGCTCAGAGACCCAGTACTTC
TRBJ2-3,.,TRBV7-9,.,CASSPARSTTDTQYF,TGTGCCAGCAGCCCGGCACGGAGCACCACAGATACGCAGTATTTT
TRBJ2-7,.,TRBV28,.,CASSLKMYEQYF,TGTGCCAGCAGTTTAAAGATGTACGAGCAGTACTTC
TRBJ1-1,TRBD1,TRBV9,.,CASNDRGGLMNTEAFF,TGTGCCAGCAATGACAGGGGTGGACTCATGAACACTGAAGCTTTCTTT
TRBJ1-3,.,TRBV25-1,.,CASRATGVHLGNTIYF,TGTGCCAGCAGAGCGACAGGAGTTCACCTAGGAAACACCATATATTTT
TRBJ2-3,TRBD2,TRBV20-1,.,CSASERGGPDTQYF,TGCAGTGCTTCCGAGCGGGGGGGACCAGATACGCAGTATTTT
TRBJ2-3,.,TRBV7-2,.,CASTSGLLLDTQYF,TGTGCCAGCACATCGGGACTTTTACTGGATACGCAGTATTTT
TRBJ1-2,.,TRBV12-3/TRBV12-4,once,CASKTGTDYGYTF,TGTGCCAGCAAAACCGGGACCGACTATGGCTACACCTTC
TRBJ2-3,TRBD1,TRBV9,.,CASSVSQGGDTQYF,TGTGCCAGCAGCGTGTCACAGGGGGGAGATACGCAGTATTTT
TRBJ2-1,TRBD2,TRBV7-2,.,CASSLLTSGTTFF,TGTGCCAGCAGCTTGCTCACTAGCGGGACTACGTTCTTC
TRBJ1-4,TRBD1,TRBV2,few,CASSATGSGEKLFF,TGTGCCAGCAGTGCGACAGGGTCCGGGGAAAAACTGTTTTTT
TRBJ2-5,.,TRBV9,.,CASSPPAAKRGETQYF,TGTGCCAGCAGCCCCCCTGCAGCTAAAAGGGGAGAGACCCAGTACTTC
TRBJ1-5,.,TRBV20-1,.,CSASKGPSNQPQHF,TGCAGTGCTAGTAAGGGTCCCTCAAATCAGCCCCAGCATTTT
TRBJ2-7,TRBD1,TRBV7-2,.,CASTPDRASYEQYF,TGTGCCAGCACCCCAGACAGGGCCTCCTACGAGCAGTACTTC
TRBJ1-2,.,TRBV6-2/TRBV6-3,.,CASSYSRVYGYTF,TGTGCCAGCAGTTACAGCCGGGTCTATGGCTACACCTTC
TRBJ1-2,TRBD1,TRBV20-1,.,CSAGGTGFNYGYTF,TGCAGTGCCGGTGGGACAGGATTTAACTATGGCTACACCTTC
TRBJ1-1,TRBD1,TRBV29-1,.,CSVEAGGSVAEAFF,TGCAGCGTTGAAGCAGGGGGTAGCGTCGCTGAAGCTTTCTTT
TRBJ2-3,.,TRBV27,.,CASSLFGPRYLSGLGGDTQYF,TGTGCCAGCAGTTTATTCGGGCCCCGGTACCTTTCAGGCCTCGGGGGAGATACGCAGTATTTT
TRBJ2-4,.,TRBV7-9,.,CASSLDSDIQYF,TGTGCCAGCAGCTTAGACTCGGACATTCAGTACTTC
TRBJ1-1,.,TRBV7-9,.,CASSQMGGNTEAFF,TGTGCCAGCAGCCAAATGGGGGGAAACACTGAAGCTTTCTTT
TRBJ2-7,.,TRBV5-1,.,CASSLSAGSGSSYEQYF,TGCGCCAGCAGCTTGTCGGCAGGGAGTGGTAGTTCCTACGAGCAGTACTTC
TRBJ2-2,.,TRBV18,.,CASSPSTPGGELFF,TGTGCCAGCTCACCGTCCACCCCGGGAGGGGAGCTGTTTTTT
TRBJ2-7,TRBD1,TRBV12-3/TRBV12-4,.,CASTLGTGVEQYF,TGTGCCAGCACCTTAGGGACAGGGGTCGAGCAGTACTTC
TRBJ2-5,.,TRBV7-2,once,CASSLGGGMETQYF,TGTGCCAGCAGCTTAGGTGGTGGGATGGAGACCCAGTACTTC
TRBJ2-3,TRBD2,TRBV5-1,.,CASSLGLAGGRYTDTQYF,TGCGCCAGCAGCCTGGGACTAGCGGGGGGACGCTACACAGATACGCAGTATTTT
TRBJ1-1,.,TRBV20-1,.,CSVGFTEAFF,TGCAGTGTAGGTTTCACTGAAGCTTTCTTT
TRBJ2-1,TRBD2,TRBV7-3,.,CASSFSGGANNEQFF,TGTGCCAGCAGCTTCAGCGGGGGGGCCAACAATGAGCAGTTCTTC
TRBJ1-2,TRBD1,TRBV7-2,few,CASSSGQGAGSYTF,TGTGCCAGCAGCTCAGGACAGGGCGCAGGGAGCTACACCTTC
TRBJ1-1,.,TRBV6-1,once,CASSTRGGYTEAFF,TGTGCCAGCAGTACCAGGGGTGGATACACTGAAGCTTTCTTT
TRBJ2-2,.,TRBV7-9,few,CASTDRQGGPNTGELFF,TGTGCCAGCACCGATCGCCAGGGGGGCCCGAACACCGGGGAGCTGTTTTTT